These 6 T cell receptor beta chains were all obtained from the same sample, sequenced in a study of blood T cells in healthy people across ages (dated by TCRdb to 2015 to 2017). Receptor libraries were prepared by 5' RACE. Sequenced on an Illumina HiSeq 2500. A second PCR of about 6 to 12 cycles was run with a J-beta primer mix and a sample-barcoded 5' primer. TCRdb reprocessed the public reads (quality trimming at Q25 with fastp, clone calling with MiXCR) and kept in-frame beta chains. Every distinct CDR3 protein forms one entry, paired with its most common genes and DNA. Recorded for this sample are around 780,000 distinct CDR3 sequences; approximately 60% of them occurred a single time. The ten largest clones capture about a quarter of the sample. The source material was blood. All receptors derive from a man in his forties in good health.

The chain uses TRBV28 and TRBJ1-1; D possibly corresponds to TRBD1 (6 bases). Trimming removed 7 bases from V and 5 bases from J, with 17 bases in between. The CDR3 sequence is 14 residues long. Germline V gene sequence: CDR1 MDHEN, CDR2 SYDVKM. CDR3 in DNA: TGTGCCAGCACCCACCGTAGGGGGGGGACTGAAGCTTTCTTT. It specifies CASTHRRGGTEAFF.

This sequence joins TRBV7-3 and TRBJ2-1; D may be TRBD2 (5 bases). V lost 3 bases to trimming and J lost 13 bases, with 19 bases between them. CDR1 is SGHTA and CDR2 is FQGTGA in the germline V gene. The CDR3 runs 14 residues. CDR3 loop: CASSLDSTGKTQFF. The CDR3, as DNA: TGTGCCAGCAGCTTGGACTCGACGGGGAAGACCCAGTTCTTC.

This clonotype was found many times. The chain employs TRBV28 and TRBJ1-6; 8 nucleotides align to TRBD1. The CDR3 has 17 residues. J gave up 0 bases and V 6 bases, and 7 bases lay outside the gene matches. Germline V gives CDR1 MDHEN, CDR2 SYDVKM. CDR3 region: CASSRRQGSSYNSPLHF. The CDR3 DNA follows: TGTGCCAGCAGCCGACGACAGGGGAGCTCCTATAATTCACCCCTCCACTTT.

In its sample, this clonotype was seen a few times. The rearrangement joins TRBV2 to TRBJ2-3, with D perhaps matching TRBD2 (6 bases). The CDR3 contains 14 residues. Germline values: CDR1 SNHLY, CDR2 FYNNEI. Trimming left V 6 bases short and J 0 bases short, with 10 bases between. The CDR3 reads CASRPGTSTDTQYF. The CDR3 DNA reads as TGTGCCAGCAGACCGGGGACTAGCACAGATACGCAGTATTTT.

This rearrangement joins TRBV6-5 to TRBJ1-1; the match to TRBD1 covers 10 bases. The CDR3 has 16 amino acids. The junction had 11 bases not matched to a gene; V was cut back by 6 bases and J by 4 bases. The germline gives CDR1 MNHEY, CDR2 SVGAGI. The CDR3 DNA sequence: TGTGCCAGCAGCCCCAGACAGGGGGCTCTTCCCACTGAAGCTTTCTTT. Protein product: CASSPRQGALPTEAFF.

The V and J genes are TRBV13 and TRBJ2-4, with 11 bases lining up with TRBD1. Looked up from germline, CDR1 is PRHDT and CDR2 is FYEKMQ (reference sequence). CDR3 size: 16 residues. V was clipped by 5 bases and J by 1 base; unmatched bases: 4. The CDR3 DNA sequence: TGTGCCAGCAGCGCTGGACAGGGGGCGGCCAAAAACATTCAGTACTTC. The encoded protein is CASSAGQGAAKNIQYF.